This record looks at one T cell receptor (beta chain) sequence and its context. The target antigen is unknown. The data were obtained in a study of breast tumors, draining lymph nodes, adjacent tissues. Study conclusions and caveats: Compared with basal-like, luminal-like tumors shared significantly more repertoire with nontumor tissue. The lymph node origin of tumor T cells was framed as consistent with a hypothesis, not demonstrated. Most tumor T cells seemingly derive from lymph node, then expand in tumor. Compared with lymph nodes, tumors were less diverse; compared with nontumor tissue, more.

Axillary draining lymph nodes of breast cancer patients supplied the node samples. This CDR3 region has 14 residues. V shed 8 bases and J shed 4 bases, with 14 bases lying between them. Germline CDR1 MNHNS, CDR2 SASEGT. Each CDR3 protein is one row after TCRdb ran MiXCR on the multiplex PCR reads. The sample lists fewer than 200,000 distinct CDR3 sequences, around a third occurring once. The V call is TRBV6-1, the J call TRBJ1-4; D is undetermined. The sequenced sample was axillary lymph node tissue. The origin of this receptor is a female donor with breast cancer. Some clones in this sample may be carry-over from other donors' samples. CDR3 amino acids: CASVGKALNEKLFF. DNA of the CDR3: TGTGCCAGCGTTGGCAAGGCCCTTAATGAAAAACTGTTTTTT.